This T cell receptor beta chain was recovered during a study of blood T cells in healthy people across ages. Findings and limits, study-wide: Relative to aged donors, long-lived donors carried more naive CD4+ cells and displayed higher diversity. PBMCs were not sorted, which prevented a conclusive comparison of naive versus antigen-experienced cells. Estimated diversity, derived from one million T cells, was regarded as an underestimate.

In regard to this clonotype: Its antigen is still unknown.

Sample-barcoded 5' priming and a J-beta primer mix drove a second PCR of about 7 to 11 cycles. Every single cDNA molecule received a tag from a template-switch adaptor with 12 random nucleotides. Using its own MiXCR run on the 5' RACE reads, TCRdb lists one record per CDR3 protein. The sample holds hundreds of thousands of distinct CDR3 sequences, 45% to 55% seen once. This CDR3 has 15 amino acids. J gave up 9 bases and V 2 bases, and 5 bases lay outside the gene matches. The clonotype originates from a man older than 75 in good health. The chain links TRBV12-3 or TRBV12-4 to TRBJ2-1; 12 bases agree with TRBD2. Sequenced: blood. Here the CDR3 reads CASSLPPSGGGEQFF. The DNA for the CDR3 is TGTGCCAGCAGTTTACCTCCTAGCGGGGGGGGTGAGCAGTTCTTC.